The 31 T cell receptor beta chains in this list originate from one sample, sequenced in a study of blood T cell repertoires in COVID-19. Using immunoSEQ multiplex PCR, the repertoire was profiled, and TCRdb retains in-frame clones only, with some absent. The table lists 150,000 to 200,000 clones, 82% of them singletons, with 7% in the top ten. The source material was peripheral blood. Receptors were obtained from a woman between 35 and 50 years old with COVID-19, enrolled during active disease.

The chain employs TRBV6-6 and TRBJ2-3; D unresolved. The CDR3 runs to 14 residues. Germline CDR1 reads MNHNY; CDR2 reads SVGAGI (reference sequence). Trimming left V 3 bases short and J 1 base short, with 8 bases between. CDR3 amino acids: CASSYFPGTDTQYF. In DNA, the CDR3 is TGTGCCAGCAGTTATTTCCCAGGCACAGATACGCAGTATTTT.

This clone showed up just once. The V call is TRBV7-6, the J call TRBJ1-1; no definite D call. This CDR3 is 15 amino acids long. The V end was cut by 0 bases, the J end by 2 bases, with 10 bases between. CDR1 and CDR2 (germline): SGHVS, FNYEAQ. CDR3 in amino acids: CASSLAGPTNTEAFF. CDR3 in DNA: TGTGCCAGCAGCTTAGCTGGCCCGACAAACACTGAAGCTTTCTTT. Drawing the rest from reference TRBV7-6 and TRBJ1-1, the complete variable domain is GAGVSQSPRYKVTKRGQDVALRCDPISGHVSLYWYRQALGQGPEFLTYFNYEAQQDKSGLPNDRFSAERPEGSISTLTIQRTEQRDSAMYRCASSLAGPTNTEAFFGQGTRLTVV.

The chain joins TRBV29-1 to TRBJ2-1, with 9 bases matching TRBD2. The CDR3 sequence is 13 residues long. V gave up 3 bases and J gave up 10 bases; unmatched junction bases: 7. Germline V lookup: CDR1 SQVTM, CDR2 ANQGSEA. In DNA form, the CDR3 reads TGCAGCGTTGAGACTAGCGGTCTAGGGGAGCAGTTCTTC. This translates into CSVETSGLGEQFF.

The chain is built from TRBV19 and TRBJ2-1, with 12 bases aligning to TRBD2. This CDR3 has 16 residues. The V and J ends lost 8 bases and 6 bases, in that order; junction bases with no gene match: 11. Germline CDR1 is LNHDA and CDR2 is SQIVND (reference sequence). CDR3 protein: CASHSYTSGRFNEQFF. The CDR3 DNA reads TGTGCCAGTCATAGTTATACTAGCGGGAGGTTCAATGAGCAGTTCTTC.

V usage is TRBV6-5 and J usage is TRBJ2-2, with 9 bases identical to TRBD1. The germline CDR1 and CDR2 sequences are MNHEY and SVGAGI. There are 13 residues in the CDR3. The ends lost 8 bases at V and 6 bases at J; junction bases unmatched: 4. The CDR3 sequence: CASHRGPSGELFF. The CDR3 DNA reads TGTGCCAGCCACAGGGGGCCGTCCGGGGAGCTGTTTTTT.

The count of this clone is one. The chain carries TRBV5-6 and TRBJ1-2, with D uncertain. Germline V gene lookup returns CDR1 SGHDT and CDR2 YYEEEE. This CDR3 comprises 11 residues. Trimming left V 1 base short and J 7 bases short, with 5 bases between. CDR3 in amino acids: CASSLLGGYTF. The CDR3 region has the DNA TGTGCCAGCAGCTTGCTCGGTGGCTACACCTTC. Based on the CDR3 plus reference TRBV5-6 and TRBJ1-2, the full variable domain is DAGVTQSPTHLIKTRGQQVTLRCSPKSGHDTVSWYQQALGQGPQFIFQYYEEEERQRGNFPDRFSGHQFPNYSSELNVNALLLGDSALYLCASSLLGGYTFGSGTRLTVV.

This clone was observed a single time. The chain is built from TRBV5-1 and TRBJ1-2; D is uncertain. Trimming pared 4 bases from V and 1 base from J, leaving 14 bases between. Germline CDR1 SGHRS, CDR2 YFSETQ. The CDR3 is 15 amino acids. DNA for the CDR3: TGCGCCAGCAGCCCGGTTACTACCTTTAACTATGGCTACACCTTC. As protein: CASSPVTTFNYGYTF.

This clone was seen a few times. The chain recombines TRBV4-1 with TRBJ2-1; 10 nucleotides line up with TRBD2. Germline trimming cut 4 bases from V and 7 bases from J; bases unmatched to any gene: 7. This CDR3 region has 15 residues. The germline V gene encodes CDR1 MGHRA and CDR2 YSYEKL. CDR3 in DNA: TGCGCCAGCAGCCTACCGGGACTAGCGTTAAATGAGCAGTTCTTC. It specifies CASSLPGLALNEQFF.

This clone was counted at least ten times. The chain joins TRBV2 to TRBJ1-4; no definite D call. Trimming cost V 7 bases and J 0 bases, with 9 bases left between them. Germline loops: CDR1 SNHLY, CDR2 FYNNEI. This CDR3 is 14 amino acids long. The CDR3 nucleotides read TGTGCCAGCAAGCGGCTAACAACTAATGAAAAACTGTTTTTT. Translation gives CASKRLTTNEKLFF.

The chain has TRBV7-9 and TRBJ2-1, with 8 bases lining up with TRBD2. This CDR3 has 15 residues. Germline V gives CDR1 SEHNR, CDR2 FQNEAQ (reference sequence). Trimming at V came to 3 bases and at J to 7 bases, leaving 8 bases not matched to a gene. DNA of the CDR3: TGTGCCAGCAGCTTCCCGGGGGGGCCGGGGAATGAGCAGTTCTTC. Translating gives CASSFPGGPGNEQFF.

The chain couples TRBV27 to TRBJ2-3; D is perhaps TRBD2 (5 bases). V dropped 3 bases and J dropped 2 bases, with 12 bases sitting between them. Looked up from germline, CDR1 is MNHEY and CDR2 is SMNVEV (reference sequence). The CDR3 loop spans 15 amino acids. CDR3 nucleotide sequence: TGTGCCAGCAGTTTGGCTAGCCCCCACACAGATACGCAGTATTTT. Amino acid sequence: CASSLASPHTDTQYF.

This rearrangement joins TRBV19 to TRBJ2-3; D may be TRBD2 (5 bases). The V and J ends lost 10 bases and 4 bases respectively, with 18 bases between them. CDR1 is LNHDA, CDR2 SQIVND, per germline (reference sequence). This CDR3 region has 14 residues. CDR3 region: CATSGRIGADTQYF. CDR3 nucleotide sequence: TGTGCCACCTCGGGGAGAATCGGCGCAGATACGCAGTATTTT. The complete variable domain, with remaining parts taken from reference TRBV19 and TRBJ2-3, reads DGGITQSPKYLFRKEGQNVTLSCEQNLNHDAMYWYRQDPGQGLRLIYYSQIVNDFQKGDIAEGYSVSREKKESFPLTVTSAQKNPTAFYLCATSGRIGADTQYFGPGTRLTVL.

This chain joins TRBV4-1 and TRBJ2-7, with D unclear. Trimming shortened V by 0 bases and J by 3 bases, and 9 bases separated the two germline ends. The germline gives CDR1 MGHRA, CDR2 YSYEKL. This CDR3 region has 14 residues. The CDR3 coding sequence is TGCGCCAGCAGCCAAGACAGGCCGGACTACGAGCAGTACTTC. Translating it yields CASSQDRPDYEQYF.

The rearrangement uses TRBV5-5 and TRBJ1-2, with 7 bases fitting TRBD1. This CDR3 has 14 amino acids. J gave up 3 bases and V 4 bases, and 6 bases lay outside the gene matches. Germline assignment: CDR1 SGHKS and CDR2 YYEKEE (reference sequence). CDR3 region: CASSDRTGYYGYTF. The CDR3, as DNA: TGTGCCAGCAGCGACAGGACAGGATACTATGGCTACACCTTC.

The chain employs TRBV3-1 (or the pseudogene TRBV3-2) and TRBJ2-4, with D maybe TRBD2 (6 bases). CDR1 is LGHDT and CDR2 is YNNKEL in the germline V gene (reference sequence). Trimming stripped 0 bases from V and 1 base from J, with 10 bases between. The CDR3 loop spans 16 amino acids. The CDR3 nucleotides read TGTGCCAGCAGCCAAGAACTAGCCCTCGCCAAAAACATTCAGTACTTC. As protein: CASSQELALAKNIQYF.

In DNA, the CDR3 is TGCAGCGTTCCAGGGGACGGGCTTGGCTACACCTTC. This codes for CSVPGDGLGYTF. The gene calls are TRBV29-1 and TRBJ1-2; D may be TRBD1 (6 bases). Germline V gene data show CDR1 as SQVTM and CDR2 as ANQGSEA. This CDR3 is 12 amino acids long. The V gene lost 5 bases and the J gene lost 7 bases, with 14 bases spanning the gap.

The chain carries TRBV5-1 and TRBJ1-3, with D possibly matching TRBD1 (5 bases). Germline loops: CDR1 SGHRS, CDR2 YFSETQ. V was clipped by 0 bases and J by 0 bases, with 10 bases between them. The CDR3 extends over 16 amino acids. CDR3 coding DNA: TGCGCCAGCAGCTTGGAGGGACTCCCCTCTGGAAACACCATATATTTT. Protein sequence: CASSLEGLPSGNTIYF.

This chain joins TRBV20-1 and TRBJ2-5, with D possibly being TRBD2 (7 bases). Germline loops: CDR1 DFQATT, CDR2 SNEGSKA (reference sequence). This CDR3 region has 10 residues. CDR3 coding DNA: TGCAGCGGGGGGCGAGAGACCCAGTACTTC. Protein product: CSGGRETQYF.

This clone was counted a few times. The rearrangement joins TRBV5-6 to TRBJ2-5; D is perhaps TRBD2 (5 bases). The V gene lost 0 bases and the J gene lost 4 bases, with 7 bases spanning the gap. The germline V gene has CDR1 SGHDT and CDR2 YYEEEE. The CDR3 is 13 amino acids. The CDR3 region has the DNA TGTGCCAGCAGCTTGGTCGGGGTAGAGACCCAGTACTTC. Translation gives CASSLVGVETQYF.

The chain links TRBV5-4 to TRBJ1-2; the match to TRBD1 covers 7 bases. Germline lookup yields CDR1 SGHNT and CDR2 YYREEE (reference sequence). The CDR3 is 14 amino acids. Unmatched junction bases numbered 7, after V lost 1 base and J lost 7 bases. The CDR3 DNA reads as TGTGCCAGCAGCTTGTTGGAGGGGGCCGGTGGCTACACCTTC. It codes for CASSLLEGAGGYTF.

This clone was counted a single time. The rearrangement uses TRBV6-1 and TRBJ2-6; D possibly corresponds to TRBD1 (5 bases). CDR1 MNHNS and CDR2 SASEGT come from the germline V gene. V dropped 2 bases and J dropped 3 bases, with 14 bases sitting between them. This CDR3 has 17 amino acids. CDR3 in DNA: TGTGCCAGCAGTGAATTTAGTATGGGGCATGGGGCCAACGTCCTGACTTTC. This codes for CASSEFSMGHGANVLTF.

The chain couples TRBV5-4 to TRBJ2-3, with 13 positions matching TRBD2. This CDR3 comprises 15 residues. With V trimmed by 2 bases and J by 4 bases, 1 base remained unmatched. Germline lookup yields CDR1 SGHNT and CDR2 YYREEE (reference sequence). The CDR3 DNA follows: TGTGCCAGCAGCTTACTAGCGGGAGGGCCAGATACGCAGTATTTT. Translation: CASSLLAGGPDTQYF. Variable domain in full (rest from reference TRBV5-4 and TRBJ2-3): ETGVTQSPTHLIKTRGQQVTLRCSSQSGHNTVSWYQQALGQGPQFIFQYYREEENGRGNFPPRFSGLQFPNYSSELNVNALELDDSALYLCASSLLAGGPDTQYFGPGTRLTVL.

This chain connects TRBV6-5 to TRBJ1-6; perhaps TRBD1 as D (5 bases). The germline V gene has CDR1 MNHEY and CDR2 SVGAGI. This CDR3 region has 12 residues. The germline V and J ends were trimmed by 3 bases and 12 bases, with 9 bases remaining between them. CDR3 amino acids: CASSYRGGPLHF. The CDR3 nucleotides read TGTGCCAGCAGTTATCGGGGGGGACCCCTCCACTTT.

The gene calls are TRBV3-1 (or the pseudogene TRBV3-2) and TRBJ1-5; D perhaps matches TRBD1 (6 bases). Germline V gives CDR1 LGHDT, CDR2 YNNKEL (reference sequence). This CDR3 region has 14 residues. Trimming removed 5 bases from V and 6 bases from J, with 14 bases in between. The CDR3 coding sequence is TGTGCCAGCAGCATCGGGAGGGGGACTCAGCCCCAGCATTTT. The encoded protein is CASSIGRGTQPQHF.

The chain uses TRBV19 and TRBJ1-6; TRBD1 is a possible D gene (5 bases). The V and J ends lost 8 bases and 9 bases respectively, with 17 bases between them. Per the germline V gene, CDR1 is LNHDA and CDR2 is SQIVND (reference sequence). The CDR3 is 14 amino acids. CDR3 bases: TGTGCCAGTTGCGAATCGATGGGGGGTTCACCCCTCCACTTT. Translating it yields CASCESMGGSPLHF.

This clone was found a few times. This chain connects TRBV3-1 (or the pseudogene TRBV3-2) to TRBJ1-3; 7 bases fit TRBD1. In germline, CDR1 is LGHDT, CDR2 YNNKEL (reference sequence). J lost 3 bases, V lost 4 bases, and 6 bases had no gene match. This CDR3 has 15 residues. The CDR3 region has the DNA TGTGCCAGCAGCCGCCGACAGGGAAGTGGAAACACCATATATTTT. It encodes CASSRRQGSGNTIYF.

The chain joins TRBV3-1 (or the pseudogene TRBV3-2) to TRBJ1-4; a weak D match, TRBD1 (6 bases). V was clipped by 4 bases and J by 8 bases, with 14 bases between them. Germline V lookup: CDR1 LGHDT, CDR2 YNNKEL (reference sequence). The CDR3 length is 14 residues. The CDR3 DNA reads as TGTGCCAGCAGCCCGACTGGACAGAAGGAAAAACTGTTTTTT. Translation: CASSPTGQKEKLFF.

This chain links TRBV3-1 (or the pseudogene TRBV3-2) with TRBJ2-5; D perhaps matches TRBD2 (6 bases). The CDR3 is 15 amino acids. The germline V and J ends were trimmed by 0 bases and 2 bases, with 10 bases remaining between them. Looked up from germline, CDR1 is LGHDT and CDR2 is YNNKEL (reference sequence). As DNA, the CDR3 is TGTGCCAGCAGCCAAGACATTGGGGGGCAAGAGACCCAGTACTTC. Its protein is CASSQDIGGQETQYF.

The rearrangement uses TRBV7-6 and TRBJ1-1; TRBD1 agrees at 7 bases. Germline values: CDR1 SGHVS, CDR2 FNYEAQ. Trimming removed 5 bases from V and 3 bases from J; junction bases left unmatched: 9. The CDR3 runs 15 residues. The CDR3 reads CASSRDSLVDTEAFF. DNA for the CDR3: TGTGCCAGCAGCCGGGACAGTTTAGTGGACACTGAAGCTTTCTTT.

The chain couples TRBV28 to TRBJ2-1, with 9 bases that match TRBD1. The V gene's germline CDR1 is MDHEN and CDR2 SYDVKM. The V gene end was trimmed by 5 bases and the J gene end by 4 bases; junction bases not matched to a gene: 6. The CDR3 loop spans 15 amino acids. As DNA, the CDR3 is TGTGCCAGCAGTGCGACAGGGGGATTTTACAATGAGCAGTTCTTC. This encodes CASSATGGFYNEQFF.

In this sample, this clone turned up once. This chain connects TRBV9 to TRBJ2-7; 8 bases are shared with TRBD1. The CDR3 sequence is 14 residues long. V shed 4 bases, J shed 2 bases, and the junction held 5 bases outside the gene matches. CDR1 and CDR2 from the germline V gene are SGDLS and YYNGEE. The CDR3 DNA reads TGTGCCAGCAGCATCGGACAGGGACCCTACGAGCAGTACTTC. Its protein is CASSIGQGPYEQYF.